One TCR beta chain is described in this entry. This clone has only one observation. Which antigen it targets is not known. No base quality information exists; no much larger clone differs at one position. CDR1 SQVTM and CDR2 ANQGSEA are derived from the germline V gene. V lost 7 bases and J lost 2 bases; the stretch between them is 14 bases long. Taken from cysteine to phenylalanine, the CDR3 has 13 residues. Of the read, only the CDR3 DNA is kept; its 39 bases are in frame from base 1. Enrolling through a virtual design, the prospective study's participants ranged in age from roughly 18 to 100 years and lived across roughly 24 United States geographic areas. To assign participants to cohorts, the prospective study relied on clinical history that participants themselves reported in a screening survey and a study questionnaire. In the prospective study, whole blood, serum and a nasopharyngeal or oropharyngeal swab were collected from each participant by mobile phlebotomists. Participants in the prospective study had the option to provide additional blood draws and questionnaires over an approximately 2-month period. Before DNA extraction, blood samples from the prospective study were shipped at room temperature or frozen.

The sample belongs to a study of blood T cell repertoires in COVID-19 (dated by TCRdb to the early 2020s). Some background on the complete study: Collaborator samples came from the United States, Italy and Spain and covered acute and convalescent phases of COVID-19. The material from the prospective study consisted of cDNA or gDNA derived from T cells, B-cell-depleted T cells, or PBMCs. The dataset comprised deeply sampled blood TCRbeta repertoires from subjects exposed to, actively infected with, or recovered from COVID-19. A freely available public database, intended as a resource for researchers studying the immune response to SARS-CoV-2, is where the repertoires were released. The samples were drawn from the first 160 participants of the ongoing ImmuneRACE study and from 1,254 subjects provided by 6 global collaborators. A de-identified subject ID, COVID-19 status, age in years and sex were almost always included in the sample metadata. Where available, HLA class I and class II types were taken from metadata supplied by the sample provider and were not determined by assay-based typing. The paper as a whole reports these results and caveats: Clinical and demographic metadata were provided uncurated, with the amount varying by source and participant.

TCRbeta CDR3 regions were amplified from genomic DNA using the immunoSEQ Assay, a bias-controlled multiplex PCR. On the study's bioinformatics: The number of nucleated cells in each sample was estimated by amplification of reference gene primers within the assay. Sequence reads were collapsed and filtered to measure the absolute abundance of every unique TCRbeta CDR3 rearrangement. For each sample, productive Simpson clonality was calculated as the square root of Simpson's diversity index over productive rearrangements. Sourced from immuneACCESS, this table was stored by TCRdb with only in-frame sequences that have V and J called. A share of the clones is absent; for the studies checked, an unresolved V gene accounts for under half, and the remainder has no known explanation. That table is the source of V, J and clone size, and D and trimming were worked out from the DNA. The sample contains over 300,000 clones, roughly 90% of them found a single time. Approximately 1% of the sample lies in the top ten.

The specimen sequenced was PBMCs or T cells enriched from blood (not recorded which). In this chain, TRBV29-1 is recombined with TRBJ1-2; no D gene is confidently identified. The clonotype was recovered from a woman aged 25 to 45 with acute COVID-19. In nucleotides, the sequence is TGCAGCGCTGGAGGAGCAGGCAACTATGGCTACACCTTC. It specifies CSAGGAGNYGYTF.